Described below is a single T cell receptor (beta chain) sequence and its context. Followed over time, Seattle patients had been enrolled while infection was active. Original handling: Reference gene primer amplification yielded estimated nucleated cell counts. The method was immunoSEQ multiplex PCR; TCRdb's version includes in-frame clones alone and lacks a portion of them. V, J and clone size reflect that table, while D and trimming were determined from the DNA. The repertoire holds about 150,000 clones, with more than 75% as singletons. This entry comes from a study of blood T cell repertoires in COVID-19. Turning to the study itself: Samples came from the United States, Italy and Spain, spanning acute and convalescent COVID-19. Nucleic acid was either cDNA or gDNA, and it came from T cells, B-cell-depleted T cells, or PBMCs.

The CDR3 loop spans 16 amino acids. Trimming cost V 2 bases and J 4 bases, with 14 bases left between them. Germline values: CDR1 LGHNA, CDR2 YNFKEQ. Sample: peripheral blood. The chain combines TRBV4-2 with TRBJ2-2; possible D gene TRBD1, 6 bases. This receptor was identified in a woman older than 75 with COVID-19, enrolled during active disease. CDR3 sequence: CASSQLQGAGTGELFF. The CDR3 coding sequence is TGTGCCAGCAGCCAACTACAGGGTGCGGGCACCGGGGAGCTGTTTTTT.